Below are 13 T cell receptor beta chains sequenced from a single sample in a study of T cells in Graves' hyperthyroidism and ophthalmopathy. RNA transcripts gave rise to amplified TCR beta CDR3 regions. The primer set for the first-round RT-PCR of the TCR CDR3 was HTBI. TCRdb used MiXCR to reprocess the multiplex PCR reads, holding one entry per CDR3 protein. The sample includes a few hundred thousand distinct CDR3 sequences, approximately 15% of them seen just once. Sample: blood. The receptors stem from a woman under 30 with Graves' hyperthyroidism.

The sample holds many counts of this clonotype. This sequence joins TRBV11-1 and TRBJ2-1, with D perhaps matching TRBD2 (6 bases). This CDR3 comprises 15 residues. The germline gives CDR1 SGHAT, CDR2 FQDESV (reference sequence). The ends were cut back, 5 bases at V and 1 base at J, with 12 bases in the middle. The CDR3 reads CASSVRGMSYNEQFF. CDR3 DNA sequence: TGTGCCAGCAGCGTGCGCGGGATGTCCTACAATGAGCAGTTCTTC.

The table lists this clonotype with many counts. The rearrangement uses TRBV5-1 and TRBJ2-3; 13 bases align to TRBD2. Germline V CDR1 and CDR2: SGHRS, YFSETQ. The CDR3 sequence is 17 residues long. Trimming at V came to 3 bases and at J to 3 bases, leaving 7 bases not matched to a gene. CDR3 residues: CASSWRTSGSGTDTQYF. The CDR3 DNA is TGCGCCAGCAGCTGGCGGACTAGCGGGAGTGGGACAGATACGCAGTATTTT.

This clonotype was recorded at least ten times. The CDR3 coding sequence is TGTGCCAGCAGTTTAGTCAGGGGGCATGAGCAGTTCTTC. Translation gives CASSLVRGHEQFF. The gene calls are TRBV27 and TRBJ2-1, with 8 bases lining up with TRBD1. V was clipped by 2 bases and J by 8 bases; unmatched bases: 2. Germline V CDR1 and CDR2: MNHEY, SMNVEV (reference sequence). The CDR3 has 13 residues.

Ten or more counts support this clonotype. The chain employs TRBV4-1 and TRBJ2-3, with D perhaps assigned TRBD1 or TRBD2 (5 bases each). This CDR3 spans 17 amino acids. The V end was cut by 1 base, the J end by 2 bases, with 16 bases between. Germline V gene sequence: CDR1 MGHRA, CDR2 YSYEKL. The CDR3 sequence is CASSQGPPGTVTDTQYF. In DNA, the CDR3 is TGCGCCAGCAGCCAAGGACCTCCCGGGACCGTCACAGATACGCAGTATTTT.

This clonotype has a count of ten or more. The chain recombines TRBV6-5 with TRBJ1-2; D possibly corresponds to TRBD1 (5 bases). This CDR3 is 15 amino acids long. Per germline, CDR1 MNHEY and CDR2 SVGAGI. Trimming pared 0 bases from V and 4 bases from J, leaving 12 bases between. This CDR3 is CASSYSGGKSYGYTF. DNA for the CDR3: TGTGCCAGCAGTTACTCGGGGGGGAAGAGCTATGGCTACACCTTC.

This clonotype was recorded at least ten times. V gene TRBV19 combines with J gene TRBJ1-2; TRBD1 agrees at 11 bases. V trimming: 3 bases; J trimming: 8 bases; junction bases outside the gene matches: 14. CDR1 and CDR2 from the germline V gene are LNHDA and SQIVND (reference sequence). The CDR3 has 17 amino acids. CDR3 in amino acids: CASSILGQGARGKGYTF. The CDR3 nucleotides read TGTGCCAGTAGTATCTTAGGACAGGGGGCGCGGGGAAAAGGCTACACCTTC.

This CDR3 reads CASSQVLQRYSPLHF. In DNA, the CDR3 is TGTGCCAGCAGCCAAGTCCTGCAGCGTTATTCACCCCTCCACTTT. The V gene is TRBV3-1, the J gene TRBJ1-6, with unresolved D. Germline CDR1 reads LGHDT; CDR2 reads YNNKEL (reference sequence). With 1 base removed from V and 8 bases from J, the gap between germline ends came to 12 bases. The CDR3 length is 15 residues.

This clonotype was detected only a few times. The rearrangement joins TRBV5-6 to TRBJ2-1, with D perhaps TRBD2 (6 bases). This CDR3 has 13 amino acids. Trimming stripped 9 bases from V and 8 bases from J, with 18 bases between. CDR1 and CDR2 (germline): SGHDT, YYEEEE. The CDR3 sequence is CATSVWEDDEQFF. CDR3 DNA: TGTGCCACCTCCGTGTGGGAGGACGATGAGCAGTTCTTC.

This clonotype was counted ten times or more. The chain carries TRBV7-9 and TRBJ2-7; D not resolved. V dropped 4 bases and J dropped 8 bases, with 12 bases sitting between them. Germline loops: CDR1 SEHNR, CDR2 FQNEAQ (reference sequence). The CDR3 runs 12 residues. CDR3 sequence: CASSSDTTKQYF. CDR3 sequence (DNA): TGTGCCAGCAGCTCTGACACAACCAAGCAGTACTTC.

The CDR3 DNA reads as TGTGCCAGCTCCCCCCGGAGGGGGCCCCCCTACGAGCAGTACTTC. Its protein is CASSPRRGPPYEQYF. The chain employs TRBV11-3 and TRBJ2-7, with TRBD1 as a possible D gene (7 bases). This CDR3 is 15 amino acids long. The germline V gene encodes CDR1 SGHNT and CDR2 YENEEA. Trimming removed 8 bases from V and 2 bases from J, with 19 bases in between.

This clonotype was seen a few times. Possible read error: a much larger clone is one base away. The V call is TRBV7-2, the J call TRBJ1-2, with D hard to call. The CDR3 contains 11 residues. V was shortened by 2 bases and J by 7 bases, with 5 bases between the two germline ends. Germline assignment: CDR1 SGHTA and CDR2 FQGNSA. The CDR3 DNA reads as TGTGCCAGCAGCTTAAAAGGTGGCTACACCTTC. As protein: CASSLKGGYTF.

Comments on this clonotype: This may stem from a read error, because a much larger clone lies one nucleotide away. V usage is TRBV12-3 or TRBV12-4 and J usage is TRBJ1-4; D is possibly TRBD1 (5 bases). There are 14 residues in the CDR3. CDR3 in DNA: TGTGCCTGCAGCCCGGGGGGACTATTCGAAAAACTGTTTTTT. Its translation: CACSPGGLFEKLFF.

Points on this clonotype: This may come from a read error, since a much larger clone is one base off. CDR3 nucleotide sequence: TGTGCCAGCAGTGTCGACAATGACTATGGCCACACCTTC. This encodes CASSVDNDYGHTF. The gene calls are TRBV11-1 and TRBJ1-2; D is unresolved. CDR1 is SGHAT, CDR2 FQDESV, per germline (reference sequence). CDR3 length equals 13 residues.